This T cell receptor beta chain was observed in a study of T cell repertoires in cytomegalovirus infection (dated by TCRdb to about 2019). About the investigation overall: Donor HLA type was relevant to the analysis, as public TCR beta signatures indicated carriage of CMV infection together with the matching HLA type. Study-wide findings and limitations: Carriers of CMV infection plus the relevant HLA type were discriminated by the cumulative frequency of public TCR beta family members in the study cohort and in an independent approximately 400-donor cohort. The ex vivo response was dominated by HLA-C-restricted CMV-specific TCR beta clonotypes, and the single most frequent clonotype in two of eight donors was supplied by these HLA-C-restricted clonotypes.

As regards this clonotype: It lacks a known antigen. Per-base qualities were not stored, and no clone one base away is much larger.

Measured from the cysteine to the phenylalanine, the CDR3 is 12 residues long. Only the CDR3 DNA stays, 36 bases, in frame from base 1. Deletion took 2 bases off V and 9 bases off J, with a span of 8 bases between the germline ends. Per the germline V gene, MDHEN is the CDR1 and SYDVKM is the CDR2. Instrument used: Illumina HiSeq 1500. TCRdb took the public reads, trimmed them with fastp at Q25, ran MiXCR for clone calling and kept in-frame beta chains. Records with the same CDR3 protein are collapsed into one entry carrying the most frequent genes and DNA. This sample gives approximately 700,000 distinct CDR3 sequences in total; 35% of them show up just once. The top ten clonotypes cover 2.5% to 3% of the sample.

The sequence was obtained from a human donor in good health (CMV status not recorded). Some clones in this sample may be carry-over from other donors' samples. The sequenced sample was PBMCs. The chain is made from TRBV28 and TRBJ1-5; the D gene lacks a confident call. The nucleotide sequence is given as TGTGCCAGCAGTTTAAGGGATCCGCCCCAGCATTTT. It encodes CASSLRDPPQHF.